This T cell receptor (beta chain) was sequenced in a study of blood T cell repertoires in COVID-19. Whole-study context: Samples of COVID-19 (acute and convalescent) were obtained from the United States, Italy and Spain. PBMCs, B-cell-depleted T cells, or T cells were the source of the cDNA or gDNA that made up the material.

As handled by the study authors: Estimated nucleated cell counts came from reference gene primer amplification. Data came from immunoSEQ multiplex PCR; TCRdb stores just in-frame clones and leaves some out. Clone size and the V and J calls come from that table; the DNA yielded D and trimming. The data show fewer than 55,000 clones, with approximately 80% seen just once and under 25% held by the top ten. CDR1 and CDR2 from the germline V gene are LNHDA and SQIVND (reference sequence). The CDR3 runs to 17 residues. V gave up 6 bases and J gave up 0 bases; unmatched junction bases: 7. Those enrolled in Seattle joined during active infection and were followed longitudinally afterward.

This receptor was identified in an elderly woman with COVID-19, enrolled during active disease. The genes are TRBV19 and TRBJ2-1, with 11 nucleotides matching TRBD2. Sequencing used peripheral blood. CDR3 sequence: CASSATSGSFSYNEQFF. In DNA, the CDR3 is TGTGCCAGTAGCGCTACTAGCGGGAGTTTCTCCTACAATGAGCAGTTCTTC. Full variable domain (remainder filled in from reference TRBV19 and TRBJ2-1): DGGITQSPKYLFRKEGQNVTLSCEQNLNHDAMYWYRQDPGQGLRLIYYSQIVNDFQKGDIAEGYSVSREKKESFPLTVTSAQKNPTAFYLCASSATSGSFSYNEQFFGPGTRLTVL.